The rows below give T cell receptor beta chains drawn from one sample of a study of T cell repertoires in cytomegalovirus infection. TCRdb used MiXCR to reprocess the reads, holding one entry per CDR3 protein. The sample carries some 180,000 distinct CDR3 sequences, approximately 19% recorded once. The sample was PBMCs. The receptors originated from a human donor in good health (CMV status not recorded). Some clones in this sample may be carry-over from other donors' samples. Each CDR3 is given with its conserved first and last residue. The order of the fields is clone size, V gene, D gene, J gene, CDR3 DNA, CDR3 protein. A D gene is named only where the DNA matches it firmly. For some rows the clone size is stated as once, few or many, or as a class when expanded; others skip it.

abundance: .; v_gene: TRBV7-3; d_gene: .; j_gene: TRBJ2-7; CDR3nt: TGTGCCAGCAGCTTAGGGACTCGGGGCCGTTACGAGCAGTACTTC; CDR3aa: CASSLGTRGRYEQYF
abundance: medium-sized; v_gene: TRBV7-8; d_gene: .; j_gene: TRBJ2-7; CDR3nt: TGTGCCAGCAGCCCCTTAGGACCCGAGCAGTACTTC; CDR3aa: CASSPLGPEQYF
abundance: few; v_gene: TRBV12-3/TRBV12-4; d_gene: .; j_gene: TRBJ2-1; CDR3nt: TGTGCCAGCAGCGGCTATGGCGTCCCGAGCTCCTACAATGAGCAGTTCTTC; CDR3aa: CASSGYGVPSSYNEQFF
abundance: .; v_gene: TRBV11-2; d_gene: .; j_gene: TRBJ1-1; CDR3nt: TGTGCCAGCAGCTTCGGGGTTCAGAGGAACACTGAAGCTTTCTTT; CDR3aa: CASSFGVQRNTEAFF
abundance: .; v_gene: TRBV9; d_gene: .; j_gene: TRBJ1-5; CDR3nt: TGTGCCAGCAGCCCGAACGGGTATAGCAATCAGCCCCAGCATTTT; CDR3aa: CASSPNGYSNQPQHF
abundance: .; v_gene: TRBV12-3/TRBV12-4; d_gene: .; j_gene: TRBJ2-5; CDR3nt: TGTGCCAGCAGTTTTACAGGGACGCTAGAGACCCAGTACTTC; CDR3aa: CASSFTGTLETQYF
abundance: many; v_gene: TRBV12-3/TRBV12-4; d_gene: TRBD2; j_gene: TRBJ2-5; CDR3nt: TGTGCCAGCGTTTCACAGCGGGAGAAAAGGACCCAGTACTTC; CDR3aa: CASVSQREKRTQYF
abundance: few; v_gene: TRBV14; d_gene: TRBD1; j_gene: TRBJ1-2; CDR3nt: TGTGCCAGCGGAGGGGGCTCGGACCGCTATGGCTACACCTTC; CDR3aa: CASGGGSDRYGYTF
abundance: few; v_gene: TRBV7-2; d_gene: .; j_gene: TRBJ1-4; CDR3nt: TGTGCCAGCAGCCCTAGGTCGGGGATGGGTGAAAAACTGTTTTTT; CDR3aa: CASSPRSGMGEKLFF
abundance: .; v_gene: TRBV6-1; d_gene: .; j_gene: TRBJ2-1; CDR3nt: TGTGCCAGCAGTGACTGGGATGAGCAGTTCTTC; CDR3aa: CASSDWDEQFF
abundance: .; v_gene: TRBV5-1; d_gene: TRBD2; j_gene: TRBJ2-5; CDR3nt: TGCGCCAGCAGCTTGGATAGCGGGGAAGAGACCCAGTACTTC; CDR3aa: CASSLDSGEETQYF
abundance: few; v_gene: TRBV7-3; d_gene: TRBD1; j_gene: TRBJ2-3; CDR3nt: TGTGCCAGCAGCTTAACACAGGGGGAAACAGATACGCAGTATTTT; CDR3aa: CASSLTQGETDTQYF
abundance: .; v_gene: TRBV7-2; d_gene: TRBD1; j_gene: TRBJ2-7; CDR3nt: TGTGCCAGCAGACCCGAGACAGGGACCTACGAGCAGTACTTC; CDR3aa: CASRPETGTYEQYF
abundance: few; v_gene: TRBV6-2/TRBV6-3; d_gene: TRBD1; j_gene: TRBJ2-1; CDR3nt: TGTGCCAGCAGTTACTCACGGACAGGGGGTATCAATGAGCAGTTCTTC; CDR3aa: CASSYSRTGGINEQFF
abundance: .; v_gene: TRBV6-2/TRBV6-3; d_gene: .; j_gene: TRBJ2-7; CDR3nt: TGTGCCAGCAGTTACAAGGGGAGCTCCTACGAGCAGTACTTC; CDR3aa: CASSYKGSSYEQYF
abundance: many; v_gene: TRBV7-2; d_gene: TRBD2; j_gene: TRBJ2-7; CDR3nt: TGTGCCAGCAGCCGAACACTAGCGGGGGCGAGCTCCTACGAGCAGTACTTC; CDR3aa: CASSRTLAGASSYEQYF
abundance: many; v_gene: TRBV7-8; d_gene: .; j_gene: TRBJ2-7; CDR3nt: TGTGCCAGCAGCTACAGCTCCTACGAGCAGTACTTC; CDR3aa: CASSYSSYEQYF
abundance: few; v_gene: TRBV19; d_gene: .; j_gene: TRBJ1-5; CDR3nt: TGTGCCAGTAGTGATTCGGGGCGGCCCCAGCATTTT; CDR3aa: CASSDSGRPQHF
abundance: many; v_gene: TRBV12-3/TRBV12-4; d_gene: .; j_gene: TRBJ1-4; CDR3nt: TGTGCCAGCAGTGGGGGACTGCCGAATGAAAAACTGTTTTTT; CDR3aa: CASSGGLPNEKLFF
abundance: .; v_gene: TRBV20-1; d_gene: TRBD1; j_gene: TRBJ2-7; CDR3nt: TGCAGTGCCCAGGGGACAGGGCCTTACGAGCAGTACTTC; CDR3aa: CSAQGTGPYEQYF
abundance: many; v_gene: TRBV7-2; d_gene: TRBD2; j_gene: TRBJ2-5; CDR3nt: TGTGCCAGCAGCTTAGTAGCGGGGGGGCTCAGAGAGACCCAGTACTTC; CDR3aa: CASSLVAGGLRETQYF
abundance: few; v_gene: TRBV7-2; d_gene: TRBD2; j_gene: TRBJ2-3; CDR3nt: TGTGCCAGCAGCTTCCTTACTAGCGGGACAGAAGATACGCAGTATTTT; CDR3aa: CASSFLTSGTEDTQYF
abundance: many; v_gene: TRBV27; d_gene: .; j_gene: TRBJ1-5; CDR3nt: TGTGCCAGCAGTTTATGGGGGGTAGGTCAGCCCCAGCATTTT; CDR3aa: CASSLWGVGQPQHF
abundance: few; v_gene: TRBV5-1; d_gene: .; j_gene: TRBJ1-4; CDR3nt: TGCGCCAGCAGCTCCGGGACGGCGGATGAAAAACTGTTTTTT; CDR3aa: CASSSGTADEKLFF
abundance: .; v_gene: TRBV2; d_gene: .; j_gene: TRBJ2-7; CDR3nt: TGTGCCAGCAGTGAAGCGAGATTAAGAGAATCCTACGAGCAGTACTTC; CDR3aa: CASSEARLRESYEQYF
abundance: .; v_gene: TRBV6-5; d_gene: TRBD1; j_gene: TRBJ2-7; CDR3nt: TGTGCCTCTTGCCAGGACAGGGGTCACGAGCAGTACTTC; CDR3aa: CASCQDRGHEQYF
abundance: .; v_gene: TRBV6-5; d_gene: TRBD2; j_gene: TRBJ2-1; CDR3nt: TGTGCCAGCAGTCAGGGACTAGCGGGAGTAGCTGAGCAGTTCTTC; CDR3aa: CASSQGLAGVAEQFF
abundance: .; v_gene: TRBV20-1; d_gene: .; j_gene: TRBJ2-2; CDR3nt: TGCAGTGCTGGGGGGACAGCGAACACCGGGGAGCTGTTTTTT; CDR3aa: CSAGGTANTGELFF
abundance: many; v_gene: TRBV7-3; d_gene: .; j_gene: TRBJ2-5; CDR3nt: TGTGCCAGCAGCCCCGGGTCAGGGGAGACCCAGTACTTC; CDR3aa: CASSPGSGETQYF
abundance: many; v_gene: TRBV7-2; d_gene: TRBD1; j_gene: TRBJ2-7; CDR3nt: TGTGCCAGCAGCTGGGACAGGGGAATCTACGAGCAGTACTTC; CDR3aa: CASSWDRGIYEQYF
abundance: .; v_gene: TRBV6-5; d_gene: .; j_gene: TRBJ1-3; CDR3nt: TGTGCCAGCAGTTACGACCAGTGGGGAAACACCATATATTTT; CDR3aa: CASSYDQWGNTIYF
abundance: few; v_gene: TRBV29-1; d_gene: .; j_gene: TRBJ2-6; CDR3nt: TGCAGCGTCCTGTTCAGAGCCAACGTCCTGACTTTC; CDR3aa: CSVLFRANVLTF
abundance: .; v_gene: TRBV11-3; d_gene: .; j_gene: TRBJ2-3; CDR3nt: TGTGCCAGCAGCGGGTATACCACAGATACGCAGTATTTT; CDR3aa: CASSGYTTDTQYF
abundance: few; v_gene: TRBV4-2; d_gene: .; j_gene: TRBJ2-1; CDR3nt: TGTGCCAGCAGCCAAGATCAGGATAGCGGAAGCTCCTACAATGAGCAGTTCTTC; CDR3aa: CASSQDQDSGSSYNEQFF
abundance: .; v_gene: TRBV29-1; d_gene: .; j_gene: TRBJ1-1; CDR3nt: TGCAGCGTTGTGGCAGGGCGAAACACTGAAGCTTTCTTT; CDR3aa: CSVVAGRNTEAFF
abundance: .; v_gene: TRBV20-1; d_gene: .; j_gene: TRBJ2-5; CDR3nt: TGCAGTGCTACCAAGGAGGGTGGGACCCAGTACTTC; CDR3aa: CSATKEGGTQYF
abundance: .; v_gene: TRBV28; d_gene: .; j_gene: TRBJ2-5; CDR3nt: TGTGCCAGCAGTTTTCTGGTTGGTTTAGAGACCCAGTACTTC; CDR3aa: CASSFLVGLETQYF
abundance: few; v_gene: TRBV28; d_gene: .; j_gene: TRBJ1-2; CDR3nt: TGTGCCGTCCGGGACGGCCGTAACTATGGCTACACCTTC; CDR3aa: CAVRDGRNYGYTF
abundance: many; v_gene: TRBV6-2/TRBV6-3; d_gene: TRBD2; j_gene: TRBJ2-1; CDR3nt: TGTGCCAGCAGTTACGACGCGAGCGGGAGTCCTACGGGCAATGAGCAGTTCTTC; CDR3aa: CASSYDASGSPTGNEQFF
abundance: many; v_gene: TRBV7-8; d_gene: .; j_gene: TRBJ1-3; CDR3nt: TGTGCCAGCAGTGACACAACTCGGGTCTCTGGAAACACCATATATTTT; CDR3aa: CASSDTTRVSGNTIYF
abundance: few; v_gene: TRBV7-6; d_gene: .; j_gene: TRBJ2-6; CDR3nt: TGTGCCAGCAGCTTAGATTTGGGCAGCAGTTCAACTGGGGCCAACGTCCTGACTTTC; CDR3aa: CASSLDLGSSSTGANVLTF
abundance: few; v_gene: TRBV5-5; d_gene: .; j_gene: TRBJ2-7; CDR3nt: TGTGCCAGCAGCGGCCGGGGACAAACTCTGGGGGGCGAGCAGTACTTC; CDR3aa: CASSGRGQTLGGEQYF
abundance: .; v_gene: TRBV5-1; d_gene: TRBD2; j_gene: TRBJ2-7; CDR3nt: TGCGCCAGCAGCCACCGGACTAGCGGGCAGAACTACGAGCAGTACTTC; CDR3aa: CASSHRTSGQNYEQYF
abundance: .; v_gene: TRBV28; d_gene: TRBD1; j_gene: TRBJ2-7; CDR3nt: TGTGCCAGCAGCCTCGACAGGGGCCTCACGGGGGAGCAGTACTTC; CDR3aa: CASSLDRGLTGEQYF
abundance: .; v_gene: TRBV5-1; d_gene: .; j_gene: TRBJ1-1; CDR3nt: TGCGCCAGCAGCTCCCTGGGCAGGAACACTGAAGCTTTCTTT; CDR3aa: CASSSLGRNTEAFF
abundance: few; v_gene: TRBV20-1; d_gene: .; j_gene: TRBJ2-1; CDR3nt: TGCAGTGCTAGAGGGCTGGAGGAAGCCTACAATGAGCAGTTCTTC; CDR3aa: CSARGLEEAYNEQFF
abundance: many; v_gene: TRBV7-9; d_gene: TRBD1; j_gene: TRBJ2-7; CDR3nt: TGTGCCAGCAGCCCAGACAGGGGGATGTATTTAGGACGAGGCGAGCAGTACTTC; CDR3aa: CASSPDRGMYLGRGEQYF
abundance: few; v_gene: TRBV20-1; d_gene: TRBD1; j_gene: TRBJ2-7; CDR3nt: TGCAGTGCTCGGACAGGGGGGTCTTGGGAGCAGTACTTC; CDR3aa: CSARTGGSWEQYF
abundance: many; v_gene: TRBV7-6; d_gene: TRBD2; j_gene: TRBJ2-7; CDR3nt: TGTGCCAGCAGCCCTGCACTAGCGGGGGTCTACGAGCAGTACTTC; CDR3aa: CASSPALAGVYEQYF
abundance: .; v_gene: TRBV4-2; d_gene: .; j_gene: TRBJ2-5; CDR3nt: TGTGCCAGCAGCCAAGTCGGCGGCCAAGAGACCCAGTACTTC; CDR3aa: CASSQVGGQETQYF